Listed below are T cell receptor beta chains from one sample, sequenced in a study of blood T cells in healthy people across ages. TCRdb reprocessed the 5' RACE reads via MiXCR and lists one record per CDR3 protein. The data show 700,000 to 950,000 distinct CDR3 sequences, with 55% to 75% seen just once and around 20% held by the top ten. Sequencing used blood. These receptors all stem from a man in his thirties or forties in good health. Both conserved end residues are part of each CDR3. D genes are given only for firm matches. Expanded clones get a size class; other rows say once, few or many, or leave the size out.

j_call: TRBJ2-5
v_call: TRBV12-5
d_call: .
clone_size: .
cdr3_aa: CASGSGGGTQYF
cdr3_nt: TGTGCTAGTGGCTCTGGAGGCGGGACCCAGTACTTC

j_call: TRBJ2-4
v_call: TRBV3-1
d_call: .
clone_size: .
cdr3_aa: CASSQDAAGTKNIQYF
cdr3_nt: TGTGCCAGCAGCCAAGATGCAGCAGGAACCAAAAACATTCAGTACTTC

j_call: TRBJ2-1
v_call: TRBV7-2
d_call: .
clone_size: .
cdr3_aa: CASSLAVVGGEQFF
cdr3_nt: TGTGCCAGCAGCTTAGCAGTAGTGGGGGGTGAGCAGTTCTTC

j_call: TRBJ2-4
v_call: TRBV20-1
d_call: .
clone_size: once
cdr3_aa: CSAGALTRGIQYF
cdr3_nt: TGCAGTGCTGGAGCCCTAACAAGGGGGATTCAGTACTTC

j_call: TRBJ2-3
v_call: TRBV12-3/TRBV12-4
d_call: .
clone_size: .
cdr3_aa: CASSLSLVRDTQYF
cdr3_nt: TGTGCCAGCAGTTTGTCGCTGGTTCGGGATACGCAGTATTTT

j_call: TRBJ2-1
v_call: TRBV5-1
d_call: .
clone_size: .
cdr3_aa: CASSFGRERYYYNEQFF
cdr3_nt: TGCGCCAGCAGCTTCGGCAGAGAGCGATATTACTACAATGAGCAGTTCTTC

j_call: TRBJ2-1
v_call: TRBV5-6
d_call: TRBD2
clone_size: .
cdr3_aa: CASSLGGSTINEQFF
cdr3_nt: TGTGCCAGCAGCTTGGGCGGGAGCACTATCAATGAGCAGTTCTTC

j_call: TRBJ2-3
v_call: TRBV6-1
d_call: .
clone_size: .
cdr3_aa: CASTGLRSTDTQYF
cdr3_nt: TGTGCCAGCACCGGACTACGCTCCACAGATACGCAGTATTTT

j_call: TRBJ2-5
v_call: TRBV25-1
d_call: TRBD2
clone_size: .
cdr3_aa: CARSDVSGGGAGETQYF
cdr3_nt: TGTGCCAGAAGTGACGTCTCGGGCGGGGGGGCTGGAGAGACCCAGTACTTC

j_call: TRBJ1-1
v_call: TRBV5-1
d_call: TRBD1
clone_size: .
cdr3_aa: CASSSTGTGEAFF
cdr3_nt: TGCGCCAGCAGCTCTACCGGGACAGGAGAAGCTTTCTTT

j_call: TRBJ2-1
v_call: TRBV30
d_call: .
clone_size: .
cdr3_aa: CAWTSIGGPYNEQFF
cdr3_nt: TGTGCCTGGACTTCGATCGGGGGCCCCTACAATGAGCAGTTCTTC

j_call: TRBJ2-7
v_call: TRBV20-1
d_call: TRBD2
clone_size: few
cdr3_aa: CSASAQTSGYEQYF
cdr3_nt: TGCAGTGCTAGCGCGCAGACTAGCGGCTACGAGCAGTACTTC